The 9 T cell receptor beta chains below were found in one sample sequenced in a study of shared clonotypes between healthy human individuals. Libraries were prepared by immunoSEQ multiplex PCR; TCRdb keeps only in-frame clonotypes and omits some of them. The sample lists some 2.3 million clones; more than 85% were seen once. The sample consisted of naive CD4+ T cells from PBMCs. Subset meaning: CD45RA+ positively selected. These receptors came from a man aged 18-30 years in good health. Some clones in this sample may be carry-over from other donors' samples.

The rearrangement joins TRBV7-8 to TRBJ2-2; D ambiguous. The CDR3 extends over 14 amino acids. Trimming took 1 base from V and 5 from J, leaving 8 bases between them. The germline V gene has CDR1 SGHVS and CDR2 FQNEAQ. CDR3 DNA: TGTGCCAGCAGCTTAGTCTCGGGTACCGGGGAGCTGTTTTTT. Its translation: CASSLVSGTGELFF.

V usage is TRBV25-1 and J usage is TRBJ1-2; TRBD1 is a possible D gene (5 bases). V gave up 2 bases and J gave up 2 bases, with 15 bases separating them. This CDR3 is 16 amino acids long. Germline loops: CDR1 MGHDK, CDR2 SYGVNS. CDR3 coding DNA: TGTGCCAGCAGTGAAGGGGGGGGTTACCCAAACTATGGCTACACCTTC. This gives the protein CASSEGGGYPNYGYTF.

The chain has TRBV6-1 and TRBJ2-3, with a weak D call TRBD1 (6 bases). V was cut by 7 bases and J by 6 bases, with 17 bases left in between. This CDR3 has 14 amino acids. Germline V CDR1 and CDR2: MNHNS, SASEGT. This chain's CDR3 is CASIRALDRDTQYF. CDR3 sequence (DNA): TGTGCCAGCATCCGGGCCCTTGACAGGGATACGCAGTATTTT.

CDR3 protein: CASSLDPSSYGYTF. DNA for the CDR3: TGCGCCAGCAGCTTGGACCCCTCCAGCTATGGCTACACCTTC. The chain combines TRBV5-1 with TRBJ1-2; D is ambiguous. CDR1 is SGHRS and CDR2 is YFSETQ in the germline V gene. The CDR3 has 14 amino acids. V lost 0 bases to trimming and J lost 4 bases, with 10 bases between them.

The V call is TRBV7-2, the J call TRBJ2-1; D is possibly TRBD2 (6 bases). The CDR3 is 15 residues long. The germline gives CDR1 SGHTA, CDR2 FQGNSA. The V end was cut by 7 bases, the J end by 7 bases, with 20 bases between. The CDR3 reads CASILTGGGINEQFF. CDR3 DNA sequence: TGTGCCAGCATCCTAACGGGTGGCGGGATAAATGAGCAGTTCTTC.

The chain combines TRBV7-6 with TRBJ1-3; D is perhaps TRBD1 (5 bases). From germline, CDR1 is SGHVS and CDR2 FNYEAQ. The ends were cut back, 0 bases at V and 2 bases at J, with 8 bases in the middle. This CDR3 spans 15 amino acids. The CDR3 spells CASSLAGPPGNTIYF. The CDR3 DNA follows: TGTGCCAGCAGCTTAGCGGGGCCACCTGGAAACACCATATATTTT.

This chain uses TRBV29-1 with TRBJ2-3; 9 bases map to TRBD2. The CDR3 contains 16 residues. CDR1 is SQVTM, CDR2 ANQGSEA, per germline. The V gene end was trimmed by 0 bases and the J gene end by 6 bases; junction bases not matched to a gene: 10. CDR3 sequence: CSVEDGGGRARDTQYF. The CDR3 region has the DNA TGCAGCGTTGAAGATGGGGGCGGGAGGGCTAGGGATACGCAGTATTTT.

V and J are TRBV28 and TRBJ2-7; a weak D match, TRBD2 (5 bases). This CDR3 region has 16 residues. V was trimmed by 1 base and J by 6 bases, leaving 19 bases between them. Germline V CDR1 and CDR2: MDHEN, SYDVKM. The CDR3 DNA sequence: TGTGCCAGCAGTTTATACTCCGTCCCCGCGGCGGGCGAGCAGTACTTC. It specifies CASSLYSVPAAGEQYF.

On this clone: Other DNA sequences in this sample translate to the same CDR3. V and J are TRBV10-3 and TRBJ1-1, with D maybe TRBD1 (6 bases). The CDR3 loop spans 12 amino acids. Trimming pared 6 bases from V and 4 bases from J, leaving 9 bases between. CDR1 is ENHRY and CDR2 is SYGVKD in the germline V gene. The CDR3 bases are TGTGCCATCAGACAGGGTCCCACTGAAGCTTTCTTT. Translating it yields CAIRQGPTEAFF.